The source of this T cell receptor (beta chain) is a study of blood T cell repertoires in COVID-19. As for the study in general: Acute and convalescent COVID-19 specimens originated in the United States, Italy and Spain. The analysed material was cDNA or gDNA that came from T cells, B-cell-depleted T cells, or PBMCs.

In the authors' methods: Amplification of reference gene primers provided the estimated nucleated cell counts. Profiling relied on immunoSEQ multiplex PCR, and the TCRdb table lists in-frame clones only, not all of them. V, J and clone size reflect that table, while D and trimming were determined from the DNA. In the table there are under 95,000 clones, about 86% of which are singletons. The CDR3 has 15 residues. V was clipped by 10 bases and J by 3 bases, with 22 bases between them. The V gene's germline CDR1 is ENHRY and CDR2 SYGVKD. This receptor was identified in a man of 80 years or more in a cohort sampled during active COVID-19. Material for sequencing was peripheral blood. The rearrangement joins TRBV10-3 to TRBJ2-7, with TRBD2 as a possible D gene (5 bases). The CDR3 bases are TGTGCCAGGCAAAGCCTAGCCCGGCATCGCTACGAGCAGTACGTC. This translates into CARQSLARHRYEQYV.